This T cell receptor beta chain was sequenced in a study of blood T cell repertoires in COVID-19. Study-wide context: Whether acute or convalescent, the COVID-19 samples came from the United States, Italy and Spain. Sources were T cells, B-cell-depleted T cells, or PBMCs; the material itself was cDNA or gDNA.

During active infection, Seattle patients enrolled and were then monitored through disease. The CDR3 loop spans 15 amino acids. V shed 4 bases, J shed 5 bases, and the junction held 10 bases outside the gene matches. Looked up from germline, CDR1 is SGHDN and CDR2 is FVKESK. How the authors handled the data: Amplification from reference gene primers served as the basis for estimated nucleated cell counts. Generated by immunoSEQ multiplex PCR, the TCRdb table keeps only in-frame clones and is missing some. V and J calls and clone size are given by that table; D and trimming were obtained from the DNA. The data show about 230,000 clones, approximately 90% seen once.

The sequence came from a man aged 45-65 years with COVID-19, enrolled during active disease. Sequencing was done on a sample of peripheral blood. The chain links TRBV14 to TRBJ1-1, with TRBD1 matching over 7 bases. CDR3: CASSPTRTGGTEAFF. Written as DNA, the CDR3 is TGTGCCAGCAGCCCAACTCGGACAGGTGGGACTGAAGCTTTCTTT.